The clone carrying this T cell receptor (beta chain) was found a few times. Its specificity is not known. CDR1 is DFQATT and CDR2 is SNEGSKA in the germline V gene (reference sequence). V lost 4 bases, J lost 0 bases, and 11 bases stayed unmatched. This CDR3 has 17 residues. These data originate in a study of T cells after yellow fever vaccination. The wider study: SMART-Seq v4 Ultra Low Input handled preparation of low-cell-number fractions.

Production of TCR cDNA was by 5'RACE template switching, which also added a universal primer site and UMIs. Via MiXCR, TCRdb re-called the 5' RACE reads, giving one row per CDR3 protein. The sample lists roughly 140,000 distinct CDR3 sequences, approximately 7.7% seen once, with about 0.73% in the top ten. General study results and limits: Contaminating bulk clonotypes could be abundant in FACS-sorted repertoires.

The sample in question was CD4+ T cells sorted from PBMCs, obtained 5 days after the yellow fever booster vaccination. This clonotype was sampled from a young man who received the YFV17D yellow fever vaccine. V is TRBV20-1 and J is TRBJ2-1; 8 nucleotides align to TRBD2. CDR3 loop: CSAMRREVSSSYNEQFF. In DNA form, the CDR3 reads TGCAGTGCTATGCGGCGGGAGGTCTCCAGCTCCTACAATGAGCAGTTCTTC.